This T cell receptor (beta chain) was recovered during a study of cytomegalovirus exposure and HLA in healthy donors. Primers for the PCR totalled 60 Vbeta and 13 Jbeta. The table came from immunoSEQ multiplex PCR; TCRdb's copy has only in-frame clones and leaves some out. Of under 200,000 clones listed, about 64% are singletons. This sequence was found in a man aged 50 or older in good health and CMV-seronegative. The sample comprised PBMCs.

The CDR3 here is CASSSFSGGTTSEQFF. The DNA of the CDR3 is TGTGCCAGCAGCTCTTTTAGCGGGGGTACAACAAGTGAGCAGTTCTTC. The J gene is TRBJ2-1, the V gene TRBV7-2; the match to TRBD2 covers 9 bases. The germline gives CDR1 SGHTA, CDR2 FQGNSA. This CDR3 has 16 residues. Germline trimming cut 4 bases from V and 9 bases from J; bases unmatched to any gene: 13.